This TCR beta chain was recovered during a study of cytomegalovirus exposure and HLA in healthy donors. PCR amplification relied on 60 Vbeta primers (plus 13 Jbeta primers). TCRdb's copy holds only in-frame clones and misses some; the assay was immunoSEQ multiplex PCR. The sample includes 180,000 or so clones, 80% of them seen just once. This clone was counted only a few times. The TCR was taken from a woman between 50 and 59 years old in good health and CMV-seropositive. Sequencing was carried out using PBMCs.

CDR3 sequence: CASRLGTGAGNTEAFF. CDR3 nucleotide sequence: TGTGCCAGCAGATTAGGAACAGGGGCAGGAAACACTGAAGCTTTCTTT. The J gene is TRBJ1-1, the V gene TRBV16; 7 nucleotides line up with TRBD1. The CDR3 is 16 residues long. The germline V gene has CDR1 KGHSY and CDR2 FQNENV. V shed 6 bases and J 2 bases; nucleotides not matched to a gene: 12.